This T cell receptor beta chain was recorded in a study of cytomegalovirus exposure and HLA in healthy donors. Turning to this clone: Its antigen is as yet unknown. Its ends do not fully match the called genes, so a read error is possible.

Study-wide findings and caveats: Fewer N-insertions (relative to the roughly 700-donor mean) were reportedly seen in an Asian-associated ancestry cluster in a later analysis.

Use of 60 Vbeta and 13 Jbeta primers characterized the PCR. This table comes from immunoSEQ multiplex PCR, and its TCRdb copy is limited to in-frame clones, with some not included. The sample gives roughly 160,000 clones, just under 80% of which show up once; 1.3% is in the top ten. Sequenced sample: PBMCs. This receptor was obtained from a young man in good health and CMV-seronegative.

DNA for the CDR3: TGTGTCAGCAGTGGCAACAGGGTTGGAGAGACCCAGTACTTC. Its translation: CVSSGNRVGETQYF. The V gene is TRBV28, the J gene TRBJ2-5; D may be TRBD1 (6 bases). The CDR3 runs 14 residues. Germline CDR1 and CDR2: MDHEN and SYDVKM.